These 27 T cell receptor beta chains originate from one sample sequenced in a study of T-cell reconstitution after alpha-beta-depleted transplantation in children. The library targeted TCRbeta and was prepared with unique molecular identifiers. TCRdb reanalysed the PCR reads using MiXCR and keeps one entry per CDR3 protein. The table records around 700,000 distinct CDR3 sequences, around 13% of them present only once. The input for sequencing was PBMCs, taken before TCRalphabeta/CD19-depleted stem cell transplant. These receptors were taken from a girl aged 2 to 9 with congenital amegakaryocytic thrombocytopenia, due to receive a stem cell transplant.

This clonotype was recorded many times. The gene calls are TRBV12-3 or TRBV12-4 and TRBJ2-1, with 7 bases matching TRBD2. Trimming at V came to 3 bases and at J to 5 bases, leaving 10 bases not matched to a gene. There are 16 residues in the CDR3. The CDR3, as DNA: TGTGCCAGCAGTTTTTTGGTGGGAGGGAGCCACAATGAGCAGTTCTTC. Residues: CASSFLVGGSHNEQFF.

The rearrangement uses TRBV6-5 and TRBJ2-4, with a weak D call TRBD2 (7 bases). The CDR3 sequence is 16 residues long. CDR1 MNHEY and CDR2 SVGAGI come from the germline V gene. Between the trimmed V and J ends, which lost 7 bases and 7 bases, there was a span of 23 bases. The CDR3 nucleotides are TGTGCCAGCACTTATGGCCCGGGGGGCCTGGGGAACATTCAGTACTTC. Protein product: CASTYGPGGLGNIQYF.

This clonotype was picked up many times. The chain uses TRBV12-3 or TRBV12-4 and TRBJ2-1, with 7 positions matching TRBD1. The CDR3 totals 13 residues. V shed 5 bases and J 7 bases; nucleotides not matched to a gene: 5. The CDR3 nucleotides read TGTGCCAGCAGTGCAGGGGGTTGGAATGAGCAGTTCTTC. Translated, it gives CASSAGGWNEQFF.

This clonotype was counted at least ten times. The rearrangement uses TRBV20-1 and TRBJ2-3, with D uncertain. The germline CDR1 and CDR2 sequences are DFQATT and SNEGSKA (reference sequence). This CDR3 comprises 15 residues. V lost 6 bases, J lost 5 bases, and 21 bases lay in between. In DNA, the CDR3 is TGCAGTGCACGCGAAATAGGAGACGTGATAGATACGCAGTATTTT. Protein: CSAREIGDVIDTQYF.

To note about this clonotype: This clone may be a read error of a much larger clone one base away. This CDR3 is CSVPGTSGPKEQYF. CDR3 nucleotide sequence: TGCAGCGTGCCCGGGACTAGCGGTCCTAAGGAGCAGTACTTC. The V gene is TRBV29-1, the J gene TRBJ2-7; 11 bases agree with TRBD2. V was pared by 6 bases and J by 7 bases, with 11 bases of the junction left unmatched. Germline V gene data show CDR1 as SQVTM and CDR2 as ANQGSEA. The CDR3 length is 14 residues.

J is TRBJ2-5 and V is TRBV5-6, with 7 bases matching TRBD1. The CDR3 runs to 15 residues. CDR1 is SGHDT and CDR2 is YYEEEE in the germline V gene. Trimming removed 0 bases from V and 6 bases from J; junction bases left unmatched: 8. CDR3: CASSLAGQVWQTQYF. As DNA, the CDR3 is TGTGCCAGCAGCTTGGCCGGACAGGTTTGGCAGACCCAGTACTTC.

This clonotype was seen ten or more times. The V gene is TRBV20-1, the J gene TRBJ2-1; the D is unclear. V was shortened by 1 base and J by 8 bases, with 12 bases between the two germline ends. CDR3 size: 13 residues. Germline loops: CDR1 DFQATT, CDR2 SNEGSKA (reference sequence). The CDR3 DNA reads TGCAGTGCTAGAGGAGATTTTCTCCATGAGCAGTTCTTC. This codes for CSARGDFLHEQFF.

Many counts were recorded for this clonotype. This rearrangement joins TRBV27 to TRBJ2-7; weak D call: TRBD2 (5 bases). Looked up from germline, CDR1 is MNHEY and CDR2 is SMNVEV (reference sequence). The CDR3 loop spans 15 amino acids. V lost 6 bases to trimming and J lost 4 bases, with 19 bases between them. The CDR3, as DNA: TGTGCCAGCAGCTATAGCTCGGGGTCTAGGTACGAGCAGTACTTC. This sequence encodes CASSYSSGSRYEQYF.

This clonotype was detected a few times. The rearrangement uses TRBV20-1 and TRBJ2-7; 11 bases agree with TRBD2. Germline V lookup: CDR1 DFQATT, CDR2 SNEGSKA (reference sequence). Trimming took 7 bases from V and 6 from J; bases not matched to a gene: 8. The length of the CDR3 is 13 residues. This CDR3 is CSVLRLAGSEQYF. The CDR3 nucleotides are TGCAGTGTTCTCCGACTAGCGGGAAGCGAGCAGTACTTC.

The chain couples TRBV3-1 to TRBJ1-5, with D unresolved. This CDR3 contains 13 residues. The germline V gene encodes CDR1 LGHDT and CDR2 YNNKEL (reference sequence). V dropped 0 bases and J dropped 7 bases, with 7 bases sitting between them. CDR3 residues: CASSQESRQPQHF. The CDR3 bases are TGTGCCAGCAGCCAAGAAAGCCGGCAGCCCCAGCATTTT.

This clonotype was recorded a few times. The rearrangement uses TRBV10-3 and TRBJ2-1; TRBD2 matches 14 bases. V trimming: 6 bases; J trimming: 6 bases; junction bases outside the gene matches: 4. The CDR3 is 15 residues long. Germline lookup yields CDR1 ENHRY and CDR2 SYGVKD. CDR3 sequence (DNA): TGTGCCATCAGGACCGGGACTAGCGGGAGCAATGAGCAGTTCTTC. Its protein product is CAIRTGTSGSNEQFF.

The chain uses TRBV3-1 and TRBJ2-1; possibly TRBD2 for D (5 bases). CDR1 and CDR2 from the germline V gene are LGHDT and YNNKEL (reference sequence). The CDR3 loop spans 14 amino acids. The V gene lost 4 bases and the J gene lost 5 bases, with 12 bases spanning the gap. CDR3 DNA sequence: TGTGCCAGCAGCCCTCAGGACTTGGACAATGAGCAGTTCTTC. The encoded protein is CASSPQDLDNEQFF.

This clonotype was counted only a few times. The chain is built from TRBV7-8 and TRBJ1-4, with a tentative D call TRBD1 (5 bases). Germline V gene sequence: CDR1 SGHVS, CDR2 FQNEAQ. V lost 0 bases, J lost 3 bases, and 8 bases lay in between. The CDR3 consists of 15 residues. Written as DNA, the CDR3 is TGTGCCAGCAGCTTAGCGGGGCTAGCTAATGAAAAACTGTTTTTT. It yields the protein CASSLAGLANEKLFF.

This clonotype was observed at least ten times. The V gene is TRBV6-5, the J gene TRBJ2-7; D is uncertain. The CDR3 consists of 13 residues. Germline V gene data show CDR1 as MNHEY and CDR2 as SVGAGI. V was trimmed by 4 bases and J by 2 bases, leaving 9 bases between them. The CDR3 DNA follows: TGTGCCAGCAGTTCCACAGAGACCTACGAGCAGTACTTC. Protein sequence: CASSSTETYEQYF.

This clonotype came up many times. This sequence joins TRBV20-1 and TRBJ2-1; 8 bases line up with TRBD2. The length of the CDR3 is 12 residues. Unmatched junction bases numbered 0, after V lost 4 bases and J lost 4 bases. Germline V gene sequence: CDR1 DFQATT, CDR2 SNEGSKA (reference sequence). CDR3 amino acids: CSATSGYNEQFF. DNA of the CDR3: TGCAGTGCTACTAGCGGGTACAATGAGCAGTTCTTC.

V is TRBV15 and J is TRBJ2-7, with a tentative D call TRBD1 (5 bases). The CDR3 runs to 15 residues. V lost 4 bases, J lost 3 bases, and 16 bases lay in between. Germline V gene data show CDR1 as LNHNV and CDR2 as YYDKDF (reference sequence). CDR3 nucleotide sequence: TGTGCCACCAGCACAGGGTTTTCGGGCGGCTACGAGCAGTACTTC. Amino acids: CATSTGFSGGYEQYF.

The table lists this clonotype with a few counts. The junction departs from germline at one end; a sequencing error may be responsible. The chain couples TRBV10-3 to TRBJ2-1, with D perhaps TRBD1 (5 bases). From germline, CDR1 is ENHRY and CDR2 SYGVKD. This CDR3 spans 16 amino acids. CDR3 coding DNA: TGTGCCATCAGTGCCACAGGCGACCCCTCCAACAATGAGCAGTTCTTC. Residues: CAISATGDPSNNEQFF.

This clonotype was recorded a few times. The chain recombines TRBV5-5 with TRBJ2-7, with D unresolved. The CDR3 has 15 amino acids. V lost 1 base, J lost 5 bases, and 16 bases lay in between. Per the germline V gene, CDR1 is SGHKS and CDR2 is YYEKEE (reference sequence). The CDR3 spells CASSLLVSPNHEQYF. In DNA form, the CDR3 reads TGTGCCAGCAGCTTGTTGGTCTCGCCAAATCACGAGCAGTACTTC.

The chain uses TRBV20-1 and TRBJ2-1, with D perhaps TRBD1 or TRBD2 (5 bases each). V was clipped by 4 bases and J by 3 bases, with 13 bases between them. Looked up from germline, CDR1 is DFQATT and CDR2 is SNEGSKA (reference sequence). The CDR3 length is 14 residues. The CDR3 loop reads CSATGRSIYNEQFF. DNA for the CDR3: TGCAGTGCTACGGGACGTAGCATCTACAATGAGCAGTTCTTC.

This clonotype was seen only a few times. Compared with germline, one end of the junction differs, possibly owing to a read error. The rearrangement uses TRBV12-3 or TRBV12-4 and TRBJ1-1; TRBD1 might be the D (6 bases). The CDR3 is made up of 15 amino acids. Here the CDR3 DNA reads TGTGCCAGCAGTCCCGGGACATTTATGAACGCTGAAGCTTTCTTT. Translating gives CASSPGTFMNAEAFF.

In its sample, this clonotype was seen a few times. CDR3 region: CASREILSPYEQYF. Written as DNA, the CDR3 is TGTGCCAGCAGGGAAATTCTGTCACCCTACGAGCAGTACTTC. The chain carries TRBV6-1 and TRBJ2-7, with D uncertain. Germline V CDR1 and CDR2: MNHNS, SASEGT. The CDR3 contains 14 residues. V dropped 6 bases and J dropped 2 bases, with 14 bases sitting between them.

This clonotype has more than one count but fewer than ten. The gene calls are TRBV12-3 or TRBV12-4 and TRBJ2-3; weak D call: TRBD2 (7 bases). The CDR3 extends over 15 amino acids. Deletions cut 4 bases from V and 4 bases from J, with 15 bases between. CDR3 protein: CASSWGGLMADTQYF. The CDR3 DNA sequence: TGTGCCAGCAGTTGGGGGGGCCTTATGGCAGATACGCAGTATTTT.

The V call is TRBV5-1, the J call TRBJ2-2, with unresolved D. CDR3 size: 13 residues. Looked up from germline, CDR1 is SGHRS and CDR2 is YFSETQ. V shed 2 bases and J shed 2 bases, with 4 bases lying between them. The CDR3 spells CASSFDNTGELFF. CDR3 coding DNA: TGCGCCAGCAGCTTTGATAACACCGGGGAGCTGTTTTTT.

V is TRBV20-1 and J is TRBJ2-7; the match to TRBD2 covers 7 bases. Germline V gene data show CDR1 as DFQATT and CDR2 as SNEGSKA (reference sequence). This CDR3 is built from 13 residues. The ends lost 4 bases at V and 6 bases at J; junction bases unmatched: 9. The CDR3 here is CSAKGGSQGEQYF. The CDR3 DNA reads TGCAGTGCTAAAGGCGGGAGCCAAGGCGAGCAGTACTTC.

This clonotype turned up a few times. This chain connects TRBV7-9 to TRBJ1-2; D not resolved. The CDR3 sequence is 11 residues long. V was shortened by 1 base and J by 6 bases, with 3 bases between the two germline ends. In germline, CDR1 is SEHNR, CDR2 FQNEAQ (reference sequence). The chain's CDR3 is CASSLDHGYTF. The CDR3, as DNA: TGTGCCAGCAGCTTAGATCATGGCTACACCTTC.

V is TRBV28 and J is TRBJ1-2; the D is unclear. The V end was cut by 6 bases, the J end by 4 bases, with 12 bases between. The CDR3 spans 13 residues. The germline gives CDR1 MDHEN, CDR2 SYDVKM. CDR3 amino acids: CASRDQDRYGYTF. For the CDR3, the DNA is TGTGCCAGCAGGGACCAGGACCGCTATGGCTACACCTTC.

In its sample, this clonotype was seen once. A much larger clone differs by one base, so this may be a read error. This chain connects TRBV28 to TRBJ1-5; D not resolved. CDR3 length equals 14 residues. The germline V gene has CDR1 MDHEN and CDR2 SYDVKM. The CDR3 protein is CASIGGISNLPQHF. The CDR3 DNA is TGTGCCAGCATTGGCGGGATATCGAATCTGCCCCAGCATTTT. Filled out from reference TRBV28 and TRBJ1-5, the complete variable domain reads DVKVTQSSRYLVKRTGEKVFLECVQDMDHENMFWYRQDPGLGLRLIYFSYDVKMKEKGDIPEGYSVSREKKERFSLILESASTNQTSMYLCASIGGISNLPQHFGDGTRLSIL.